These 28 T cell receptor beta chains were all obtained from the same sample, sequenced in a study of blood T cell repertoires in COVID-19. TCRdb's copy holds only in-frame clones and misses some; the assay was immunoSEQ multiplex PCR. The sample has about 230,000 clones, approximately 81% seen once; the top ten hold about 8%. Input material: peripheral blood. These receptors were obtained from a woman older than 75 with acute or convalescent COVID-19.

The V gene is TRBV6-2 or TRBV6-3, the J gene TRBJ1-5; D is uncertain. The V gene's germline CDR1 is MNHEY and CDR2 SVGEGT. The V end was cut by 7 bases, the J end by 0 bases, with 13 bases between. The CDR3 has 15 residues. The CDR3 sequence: CASTPPGYSNQPQHF. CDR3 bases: TGTGCCAGCACCCCGCCCGGGTATAGCAATCAGCCCCAGCATTTT.

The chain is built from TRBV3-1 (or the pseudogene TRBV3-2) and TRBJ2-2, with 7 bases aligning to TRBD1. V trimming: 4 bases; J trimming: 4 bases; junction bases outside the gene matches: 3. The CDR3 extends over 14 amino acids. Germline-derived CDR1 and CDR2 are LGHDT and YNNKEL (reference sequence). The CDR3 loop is CASSRRDSTGELFF. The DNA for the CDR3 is TGTGCCAGCAGCCGTCGGGACAGCACCGGGGAGCTGTTTTTT.

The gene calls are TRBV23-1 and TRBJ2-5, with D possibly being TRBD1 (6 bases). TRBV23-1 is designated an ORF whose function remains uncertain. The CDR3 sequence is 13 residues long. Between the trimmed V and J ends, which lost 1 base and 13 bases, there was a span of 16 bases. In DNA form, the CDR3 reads TGCGCCAGCAGTCAATTCGGATGGGGGCAGCTGTACTTC. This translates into CASSQFGWGQLYF.

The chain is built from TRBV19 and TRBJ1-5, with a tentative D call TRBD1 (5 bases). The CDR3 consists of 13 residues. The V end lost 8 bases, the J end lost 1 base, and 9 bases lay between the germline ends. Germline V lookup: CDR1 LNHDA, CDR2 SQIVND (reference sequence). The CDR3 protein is CASQGRSNQPQHF. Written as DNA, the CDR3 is TGTGCCAGTCAGGGAAGGAGCAATCAGCCCCAGCATTTT.

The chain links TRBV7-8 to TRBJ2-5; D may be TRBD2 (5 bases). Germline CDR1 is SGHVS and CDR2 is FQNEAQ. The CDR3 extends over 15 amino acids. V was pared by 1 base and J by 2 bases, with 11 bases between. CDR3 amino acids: CASSLVAGQQETQYF. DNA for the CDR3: TGTGCCAGCAGCTTAGTGGCGGGCCAGCAAGAGACCCAGTACTTC.

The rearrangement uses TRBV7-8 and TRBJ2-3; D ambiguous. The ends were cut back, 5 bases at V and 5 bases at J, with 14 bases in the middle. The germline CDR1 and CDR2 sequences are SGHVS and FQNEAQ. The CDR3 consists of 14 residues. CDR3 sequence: CASSRRVQQDTQYF. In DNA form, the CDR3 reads TGTGCCAGCAGCCGACGGGTCCAACAAGATACGCAGTATTTT.

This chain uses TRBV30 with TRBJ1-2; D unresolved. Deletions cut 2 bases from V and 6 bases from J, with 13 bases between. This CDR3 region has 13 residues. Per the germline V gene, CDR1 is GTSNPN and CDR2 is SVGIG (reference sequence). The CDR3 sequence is CAWSISLGHGYTF. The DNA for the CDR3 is TGTGCCTGGAGTATTTCCTTGGGCCATGGCTACACCTTC. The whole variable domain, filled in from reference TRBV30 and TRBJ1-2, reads SQTIHQWPATLVQPVGSPLSLECTVEGTSNPNLYWYRQAAGRGLQLLFYSVGIGQISSEVPQNLSASRPQDRQFILSSKKLLLSDSGFYLCAWSISLGHGYTFGSGTRLTVV.

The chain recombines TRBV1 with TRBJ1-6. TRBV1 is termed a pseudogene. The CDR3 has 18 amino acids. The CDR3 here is CTSSQDPSLRYYNSPLHF. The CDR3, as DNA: TGCACCAGCAGCCAAGATCCGAGCCTCCGGTACTATAATTCACCCCTCCACTTT.

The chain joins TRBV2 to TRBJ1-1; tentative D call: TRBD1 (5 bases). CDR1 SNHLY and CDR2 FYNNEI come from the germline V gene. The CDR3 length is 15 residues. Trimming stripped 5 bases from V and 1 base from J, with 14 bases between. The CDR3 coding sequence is TGTGCCAGCAGTCCCGAAGGGGTGGCGAACACTGAAGCTTTCTTT. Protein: CASSPEGVANTEAFF.

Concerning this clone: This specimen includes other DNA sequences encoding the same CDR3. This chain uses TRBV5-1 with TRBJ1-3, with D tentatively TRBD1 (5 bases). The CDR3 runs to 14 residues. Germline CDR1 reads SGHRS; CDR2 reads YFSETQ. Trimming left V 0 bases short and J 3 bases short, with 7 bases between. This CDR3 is CASSLAGYGNTIYF. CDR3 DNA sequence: TGCGCCAGCAGCTTGGCAGGGTATGGAAACACCATATATTTT.

This chain's CDR3 is CASSDENGEKLFF. The DNA of the CDR3 is TGTGCCAGCAGTGACGAGAATGGTGAAAAACTGTTTTTT. The chain joins TRBV6-4 to TRBJ1-4; D remains ambiguous. Trimming removed 2 bases from V and 7 bases from J, with 8 bases in between. The CDR3 sequence is 13 residues long. Germline-derived CDR1 and CDR2 are MRHNA and SNTAGT.

CDR3 DNA: TGCGCCAGCAGCCCAGACAGGGAACGTCAGCCCCAGCATTTT. It specifies CASSPDRERQPQHF. The chain employs TRBV5-1 and TRBJ1-5; 7 bases are shared with TRBD1. With V trimmed by 4 bases and J by 6 bases, 7 bases remained unmatched. The CDR3 covers 14 residues. Germline V gene data show CDR1 as SGHRS and CDR2 as YFSETQ.

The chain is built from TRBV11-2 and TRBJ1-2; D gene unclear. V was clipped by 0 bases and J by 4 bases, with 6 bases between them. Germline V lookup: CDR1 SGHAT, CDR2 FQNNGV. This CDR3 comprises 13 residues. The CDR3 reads CASSLDTVYGYTF. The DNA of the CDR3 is TGTGCCAGCAGCTTAGATACAGTCTATGGCTACACCTTC.

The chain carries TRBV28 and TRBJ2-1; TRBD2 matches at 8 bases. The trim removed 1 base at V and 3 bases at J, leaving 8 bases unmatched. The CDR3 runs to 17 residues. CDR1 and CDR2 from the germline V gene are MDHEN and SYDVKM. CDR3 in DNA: TGTGCCAGCAGTTTATTTGGGACTAGGGGGGGCTACAATGAGCAGTTCTTC. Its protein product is CASSLFGTRGGYNEQFF.

This chain's CDR3 is CASSLRTGGNNEQFF. CDR3 DNA sequence: TGTGCCAGCAGCTTAAGGACAGGGGGAAACAATGAGCAGTTCTTC. The V and J genes are TRBV7-9 and TRBJ2-1; 10 bases are a match to TRBD1. CDR1 is SEHNR, CDR2 FQNEAQ, per germline (reference sequence). The CDR3 totals 15 residues. The V gene end was trimmed by 2 bases and the J gene end by 5 bases; junction bases not matched to a gene: 3.

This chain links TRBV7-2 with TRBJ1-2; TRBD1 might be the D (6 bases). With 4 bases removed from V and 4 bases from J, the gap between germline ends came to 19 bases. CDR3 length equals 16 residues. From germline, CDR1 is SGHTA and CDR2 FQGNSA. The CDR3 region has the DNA TGTGCCAGCAGCTGGGGGGGCGGCAGGAACCGCTATGGCTACACCTTC. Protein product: CASSWGGGRNRYGYTF.

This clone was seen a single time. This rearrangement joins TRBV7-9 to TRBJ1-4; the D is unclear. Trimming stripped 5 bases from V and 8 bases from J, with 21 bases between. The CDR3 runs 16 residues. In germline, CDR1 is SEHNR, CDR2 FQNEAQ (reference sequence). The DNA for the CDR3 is TGTGCCAGCAGCCCGCCCGGTTCCGGCCGAGGGGAAAAACTGTTTTTT. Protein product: CASSPPGSGRGEKLFF.

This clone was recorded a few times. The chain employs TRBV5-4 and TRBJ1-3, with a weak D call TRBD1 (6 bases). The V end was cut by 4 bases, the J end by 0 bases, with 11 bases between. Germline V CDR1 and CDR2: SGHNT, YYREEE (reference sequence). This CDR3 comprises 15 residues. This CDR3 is CASSPGQLSGNTIYF. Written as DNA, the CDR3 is TGTGCCAGCAGCCCTGGACAGCTCTCTGGAAACACCATATATTTT. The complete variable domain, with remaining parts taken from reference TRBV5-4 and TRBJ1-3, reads ETGVTQSPTHLIKTRGQQVTLRCSSQSGHNTVSWYQQALGQGPQFIFQYYREEENGRGNFPPRFSGLQFPNYSSELNVNALELDDSALYLCASSPGQLSGNTIYFGEGSWLTVV.

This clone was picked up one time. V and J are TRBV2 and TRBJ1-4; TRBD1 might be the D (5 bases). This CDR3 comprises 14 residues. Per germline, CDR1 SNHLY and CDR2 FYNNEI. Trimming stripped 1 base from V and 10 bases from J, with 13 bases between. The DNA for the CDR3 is TGTGCCAGCAGTGAAGTTGATAGGGGTGGAAAACTGTTTTTT. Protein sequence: CASSEVDRGGKLFF.

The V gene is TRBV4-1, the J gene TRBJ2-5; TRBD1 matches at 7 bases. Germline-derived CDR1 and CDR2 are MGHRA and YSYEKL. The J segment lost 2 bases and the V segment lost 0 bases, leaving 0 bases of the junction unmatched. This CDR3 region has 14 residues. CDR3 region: CASSQEDRQETQYF. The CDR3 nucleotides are TGCGCCAGCAGCCAAGAGGACAGGCAAGAGACCCAGTACTTC.

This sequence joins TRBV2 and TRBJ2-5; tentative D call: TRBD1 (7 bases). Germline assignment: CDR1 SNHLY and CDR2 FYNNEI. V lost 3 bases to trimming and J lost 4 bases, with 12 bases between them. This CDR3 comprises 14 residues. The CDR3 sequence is CASSDRGVAETQYF. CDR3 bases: TGTGCCAGCAGTGACAGGGGGGTAGCAGAGACCCAGTACTTC.

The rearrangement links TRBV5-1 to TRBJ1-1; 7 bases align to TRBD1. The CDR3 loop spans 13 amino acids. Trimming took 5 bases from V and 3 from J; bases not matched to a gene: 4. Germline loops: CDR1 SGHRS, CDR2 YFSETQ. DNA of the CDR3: TGCGCCAGCAGGCCAACAGGGGACACTGAAGCTTTCTTT. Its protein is CASRPTGDTEAFF.

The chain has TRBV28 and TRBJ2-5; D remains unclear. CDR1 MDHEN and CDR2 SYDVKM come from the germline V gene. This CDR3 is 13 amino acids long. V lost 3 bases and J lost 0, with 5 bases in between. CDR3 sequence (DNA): TGTGCCAGCAGTTTCCAGGACCAAGAGACCCAGTACTTC. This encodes CASSFQDQETQYF.

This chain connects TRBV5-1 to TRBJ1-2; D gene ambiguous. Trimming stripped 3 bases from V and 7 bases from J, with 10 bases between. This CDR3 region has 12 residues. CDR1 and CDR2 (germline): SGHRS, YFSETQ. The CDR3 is CASSSDGGGYTF. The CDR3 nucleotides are TGCGCCAGCAGCTCTGACGGAGGTGGCTACACCTTC.

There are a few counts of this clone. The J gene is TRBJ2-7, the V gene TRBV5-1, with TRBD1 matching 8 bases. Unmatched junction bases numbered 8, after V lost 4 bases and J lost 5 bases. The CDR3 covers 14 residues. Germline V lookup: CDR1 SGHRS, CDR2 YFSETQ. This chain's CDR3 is CASSVDGTGNEQYF. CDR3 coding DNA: TGCGCCAGCAGCGTAGATGGGACAGGAAACGAGCAGTACTTC.

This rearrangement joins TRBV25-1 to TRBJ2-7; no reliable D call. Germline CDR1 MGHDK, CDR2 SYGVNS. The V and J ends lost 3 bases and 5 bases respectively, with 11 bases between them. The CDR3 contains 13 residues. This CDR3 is CASSERGWDEQYF. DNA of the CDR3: TGTGCCAGCAGTGAGAGAGGTTGGGACGAGCAGTACTTC.

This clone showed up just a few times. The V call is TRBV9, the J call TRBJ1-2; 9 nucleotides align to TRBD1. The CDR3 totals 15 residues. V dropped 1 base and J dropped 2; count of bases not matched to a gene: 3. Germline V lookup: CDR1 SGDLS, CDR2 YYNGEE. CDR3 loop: CASSVSGTGNYGYTF. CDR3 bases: TGTGCCAGCAGCGTATCCGGGACAGGGAACTATGGCTACACCTTC.

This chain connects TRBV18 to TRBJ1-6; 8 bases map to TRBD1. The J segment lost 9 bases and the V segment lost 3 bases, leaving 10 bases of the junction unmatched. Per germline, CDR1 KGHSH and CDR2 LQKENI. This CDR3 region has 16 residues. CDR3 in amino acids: CASSPSPGGRSSPLHF. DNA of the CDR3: TGTGCCAGCTCACCTTCTCCAGGGGGCAGGAGTTCACCCCTCCACTTT.